This T cell receptor (beta chain) was captured in a study of cytomegalovirus exposure and HLA in healthy donors (dated by TCRdb to about 2017). For the wider study: A later analysis indicated that the 130 or so validation repertoires were generated on the platform also employed for the roughly 720 repertoires of the first cohort. The study was designed to test whether signatures of past pathogen exposure could be identified by cataloging public T cell receptors. In addition to the first cohort of 666 subjects, a separate validation cohort of over 90 different subjects was used. The study combined high-throughput TCR immunosequencing, statistical association of individual TCRs with disease status, and machine learning to predict cytomegalovirus infection status.

Receptor libraries were prepared by the immunoSEQ multiplex PCR assay. As for how the authors treated the data: A statistical classification framework was built to diagnose cytomegalovirus status from the catalog of TCR beta chain sequences. What TCRdb holds here is the immuneACCESS table cut down to in-frame rearrangements. Part of the clones is not present; checked against another copy, under half of the missing clones reflect an unresolved V gene, and the others are unexplained. V and J calls and clone size are given by that table; D and trimming were obtained from the DNA. Present in this sample are more than 150,000 clones, approximately 84% of which were seen just once. The top ten hold more than 6.5% of the sample. Study-wide conclusions, independent of this receptor: In a later analysis, TCRs clustered in the first cohort were found to also tend to co-occur in the roughly 130 validation repertoires, with 85% to 95% of cluster scores above 0. The authors suggested that the approach could potentially be generalized to other disease states and immunological phenotypes. Most TCR sequences were seen in very few donors, while some public TCRs were found in many individuals. In the study, around 160 TCR beta chains were listed as associated with cytomegalovirus. A later analysis had no HLA typing for the validation cohort, so co-occurrence there was scored across all 120 repertoires. The classifier was reported to diagnose cytomegalovirus status with high specificity and sensitivity in both the original cohort and the validation cohort. In vitro tests confirmed that a few of the cytomegalovirus-associated TCR beta chains recognize cytomegalovirus antigens.

As encoded in the germline V gene, CDR1 is SGHTA while CDR2 is FQGNSA. Here V drops 5 bases and J drops 4 bases, and the junction holds 5 bases not matched to any gene. The CDR3 sequence holds 13 residues, the cysteine and phenylalanine included. The retained sequence is limited to the CDR3, 39 bases, with the frame set at the first base. With regard to this clone: Its binding antigen is unknown. Base qualities are not at hand, and no much larger clone is one base apart.

Separate from the approximately 670-subject first cohort, the validation cohort of 95 to 150 subjects was the group to which the donors belonged. The V and J segments used are TRBV7-2 and TRBJ2-7, with TRBD1 identical over 7 junction bases. Sequencing input: PBMCs. This TCR was recovered from a man between 18 and 29 years old in good health and CMV-seropositive. In nucleotides, the sequence is TGTGCCAGCAGCCAACTACAGGGGTACGAGCAGTACTTC. Translation gives CASSQLQGYEQYF.